This TCR beta chain was sequenced during a study of T cells after yellow fever vaccination. Study-level findings and limits: Most clones from primary vaccination resurfaced after the booster (around 97% CD4, around 90% CD8). Sorted repertoires could include abundant contaminating clonotypes from bulk cells.

In TCRdb, the 5' RACE reads were re-called with MiXCR into one record per CDR3 protein. The sample holds around 250,000 distinct CDR3 sequences, around 5.2% seen once. Germline assignment: CDR1 SGHTA and CDR2 FQGNSA. The CDR3 has 13 amino acids. V was shortened by 1 base and J by 3 bases, with 7 bases between the two germline ends. This clonotype showed up just a few times. Its antigen is unidentified. The starting material was CD4+ T cells sorted from PBMCs, obtained on the day of the yellow fever booster vaccination. V is TRBV7-2 and J is TRBJ2-7, with D uncertain. The sequence was obtained from a man in his late teens or twenties who received the YFV17D yellow fever vaccine. The CDR3 DNA reads as TGTGCCAGCAGCTTAGGGTCGGGCTACGAGCAGTACGTC. The encoded protein is CASSLGSGYEQYV.